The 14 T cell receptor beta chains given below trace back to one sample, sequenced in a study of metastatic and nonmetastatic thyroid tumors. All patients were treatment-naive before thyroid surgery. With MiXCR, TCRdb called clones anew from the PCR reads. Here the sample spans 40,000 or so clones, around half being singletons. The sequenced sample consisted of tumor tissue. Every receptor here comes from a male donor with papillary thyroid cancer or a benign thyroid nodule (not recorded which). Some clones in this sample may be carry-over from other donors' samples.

This chain's CDR3 is CASSLVGGGSGELFF. The CDR3 coding sequence is TGTGCCAGCAGCTTAGTCGGGGGCGGGTCCGGGGAGCTGTTTTTT. The V call is TRBV7-2, the J call TRBJ2-2; D possibly matches TRBD1 or TRBD2 (6 bases each). CDR1 is SGHTA and CDR2 is FQGNSA in the germline V gene. The V end lost 1 base, the J end lost 6 bases, and 12 bases lay between the germline ends. CDR3 length equals 15 residues.

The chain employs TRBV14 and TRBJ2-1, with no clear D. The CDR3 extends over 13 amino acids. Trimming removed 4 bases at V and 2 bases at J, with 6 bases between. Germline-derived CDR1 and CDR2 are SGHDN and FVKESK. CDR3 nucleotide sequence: TGTGCCAGCAGCCTTAATACCTACAATGAGCAGTTCTTC. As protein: CASSLNTYNEQFF.

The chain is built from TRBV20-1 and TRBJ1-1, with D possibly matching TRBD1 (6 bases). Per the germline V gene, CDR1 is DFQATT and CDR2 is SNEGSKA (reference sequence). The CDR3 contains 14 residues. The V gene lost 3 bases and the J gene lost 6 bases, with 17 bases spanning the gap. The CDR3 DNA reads TGCAGTGCTAGCCCTCGACAGGATCTCTCTGAAGCTTTCTTT. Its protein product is CSASPRQDLSEAFF.

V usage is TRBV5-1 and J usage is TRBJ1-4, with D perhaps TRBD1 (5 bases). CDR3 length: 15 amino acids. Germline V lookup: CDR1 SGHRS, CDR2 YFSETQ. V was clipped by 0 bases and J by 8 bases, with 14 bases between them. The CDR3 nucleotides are TGCGCCAGCAGCTTGGCCGGGGGTAGGGACGAAAAACTGTTTTTT. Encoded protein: CASSLAGGRDEKLFF.

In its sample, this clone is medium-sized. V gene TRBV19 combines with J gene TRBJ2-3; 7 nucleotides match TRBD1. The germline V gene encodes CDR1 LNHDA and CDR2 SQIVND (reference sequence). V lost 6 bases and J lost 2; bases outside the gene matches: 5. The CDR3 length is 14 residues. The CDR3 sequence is CASRGQWDTDTQYF. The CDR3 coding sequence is TGTGCCAGTAGGGGACAGTGGGACACAGATACGCAGTATTTT.

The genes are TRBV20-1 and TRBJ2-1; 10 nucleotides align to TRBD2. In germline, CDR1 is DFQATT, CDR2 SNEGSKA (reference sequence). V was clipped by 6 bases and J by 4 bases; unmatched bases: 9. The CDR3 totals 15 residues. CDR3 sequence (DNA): TGCAGTGCAGAAAAAGCGGGGGGGCCTTACAATGAGCAGTTCTTC. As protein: CSAEKAGGPYNEQFF.

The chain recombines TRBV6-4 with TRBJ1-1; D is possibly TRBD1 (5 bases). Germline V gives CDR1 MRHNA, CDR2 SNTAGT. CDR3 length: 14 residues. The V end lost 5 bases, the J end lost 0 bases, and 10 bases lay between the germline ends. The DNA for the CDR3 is TGTGCCAGCAGTCAGACAGTTATGAACACTGAAGCTTTCTTT. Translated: CASSQTVMNTEAFF.

DNA for the CDR3: TGTGCCAGCAGTAGGAACGGGTTCGAGCAGTACTTC. Amino acid sequence: CASSRNGFEQYF. The rearrangement links TRBV27 to TRBJ2-7, with unresolved D. The CDR3 loop spans 12 amino acids. Trimming left V 5 bases short and J 6 bases short, with 11 bases between. Germline CDR1 reads MNHEY; CDR2 reads SMNVEV (reference sequence).

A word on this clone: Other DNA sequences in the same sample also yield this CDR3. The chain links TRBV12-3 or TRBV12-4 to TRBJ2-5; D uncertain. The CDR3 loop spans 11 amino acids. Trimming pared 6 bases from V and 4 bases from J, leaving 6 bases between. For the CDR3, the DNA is TGTGCCAGCAGCCCTTCAGAGACCCAGTACTTC. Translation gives CASSPSETQYF.

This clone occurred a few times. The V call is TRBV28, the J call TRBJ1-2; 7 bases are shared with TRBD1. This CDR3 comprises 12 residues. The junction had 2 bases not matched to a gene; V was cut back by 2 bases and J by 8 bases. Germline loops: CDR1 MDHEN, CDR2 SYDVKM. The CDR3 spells CASSLPGGGYTF. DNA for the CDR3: TGTGCCAGCAGTTTACCAGGGGGAGGCTACACCTTC.

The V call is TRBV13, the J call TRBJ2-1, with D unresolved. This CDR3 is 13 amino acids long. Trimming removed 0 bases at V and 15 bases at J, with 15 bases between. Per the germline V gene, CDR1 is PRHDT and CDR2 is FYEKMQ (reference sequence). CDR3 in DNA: TGTGCCAGCAGCTTAGGCGTTGCCTCCAGCCGGTTCTTC. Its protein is CASSLGVASSRFF.

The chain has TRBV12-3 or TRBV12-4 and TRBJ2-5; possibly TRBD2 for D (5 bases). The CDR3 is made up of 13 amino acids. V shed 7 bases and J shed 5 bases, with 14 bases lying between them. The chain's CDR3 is CASNEGSWETQYF. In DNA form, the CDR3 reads TGTGCCAGCAACGAGGGATCGTGGGAGACCCAGTACTTC.

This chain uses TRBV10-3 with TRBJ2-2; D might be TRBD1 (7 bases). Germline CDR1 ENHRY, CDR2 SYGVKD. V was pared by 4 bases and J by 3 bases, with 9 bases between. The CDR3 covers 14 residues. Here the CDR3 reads CAISGRGHTGELFF. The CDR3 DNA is TGTGCCATCAGTGGGAGGGGGCACACCGGGGAGCTGTTTTTT.

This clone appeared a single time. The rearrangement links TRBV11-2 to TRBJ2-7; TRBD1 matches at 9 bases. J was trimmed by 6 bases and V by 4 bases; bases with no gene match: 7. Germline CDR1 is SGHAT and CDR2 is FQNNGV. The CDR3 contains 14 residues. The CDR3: CASSSQGTGLEQYF. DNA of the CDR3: TGTGCCAGCAGCTCACAAGGGACAGGGCTCGAGCAGTACTTC.